The 26 T cell receptor beta chains below come from one sample, sequenced in a study of blood T cell repertoires in COVID-19. Sequencing was performed with immunoSEQ multiplex PCR; in TCRdb, only in-frame clones are kept and a portion is missing. The table records under 250,000 clones, about 88% of them present only once. Material for sequencing was peripheral blood. Receptors originate from a man aged 45-65 years with COVID-19, enrolled during active disease.

This clone was detected only a few times. V and J are TRBV12-1 and TRBJ1-3. TRBV12-1 is recorded as a pseudogene. CDR3 length: 16 residues. CDR3 in amino acids: CASTCKDCLSGNTIYF. The CDR3 DNA is TGTGCCAGCACCTGTAAGGACTGTCTCTCTGGAAACACCATATATTTT.

The chain combines TRBV28 with TRBJ2-7; D is unresolved. This CDR3 spans 15 amino acids. The V end was cut by 5 bases, the J end by 2 bases, with 16 bases between. Per germline, CDR1 MDHEN and CDR2 SYDVKM. The CDR3 here is CASSTTDNLAYEQYF. In DNA form, the CDR3 reads TGTGCCAGCAGTACTACTGATAACCTGGCCTACGAGCAGTACTTC. Filled out from reference TRBV28 and TRBJ2-7, the complete variable domain reads DVKVTQSSRYLVKRTGEKVFLECVQDMDHENMFWYRQDPGLGLRLIYFSYDVKMKEKGDIPEGYSVSREKKERFSLILESASTNQTSMYLCASSTTDNLAYEQYFGPGTRLTVT.

The genes are TRBV5-4 and TRBJ2-1; D is possibly TRBD2 (5 bases). Germline CDR1 SGHNT, CDR2 YYREEE (reference sequence). The CDR3 covers 16 residues. The V end was cut by 0 bases, the J end by 0 bases, with 10 bases between. The CDR3: CASSLDSSFSYNEQFF. The CDR3 coding sequence is TGTGCCAGCAGCTTGGATTCTAGCTTCTCCTACAATGAGCAGTTCTTC.

The chain has TRBV4-1 and TRBJ2-1; 7 positions match TRBD2. Trimming removed 3 bases from V and 6 bases from J; junction bases left unmatched: 17. CDR1 is MGHRA, CDR2 YSYEKL, per germline. The CDR3 has 18 amino acids. CDR3 amino acids: CASSHPRGRQGGPNEQFF. CDR3 in DNA: TGCGCCAGCAGCCACCCCCGGGGGAGGCAGGGAGGGCCCAATGAGCAGTTCTTC.

This sequence joins TRBV7-9 and TRBJ2-1; the D gene is possibly TRBD1 (5 bases). The CDR3 extends over 15 amino acids. Germline V CDR1 and CDR2: SEHNR, FQNEAQ (reference sequence). Trimming stripped 4 bases from V and 5 bases from J, with 15 bases between. The CDR3 nucleotides read TGTGCCAGCAGCTCCTTTTATGGGGCCAACAATGAGCAGTTCTTC. Its translation is CASSSFYGANNEQFF.

This chain uses TRBV7-2 with TRBJ2-1; 7 bases match TRBD1. CDR1 is SGHTA and CDR2 is FQGNSA in the germline V gene. The CDR3 consists of 15 residues. The V segment lost 3 bases and the J segment 0 bases; nucleotides outside the gene matches: 2. CDR3 in amino acids: CASSLDRSSYNEQFF. As DNA, the CDR3 is TGTGCCAGCAGCTTGGACAGGAGCTCCTACAATGAGCAGTTCTTC.

The rearrangement joins TRBV7-2 to TRBJ1-1; D ambiguous. Germline CDR1 reads SGHTA; CDR2 reads FQGNSA. CDR3 length: 18 amino acids. Trimming pared 2 bases from V and 0 bases from J, leaving 19 bases between. The CDR3 nucleotides are TGTGCCAGCAGCTTAATGGGAGGGCCCACTATTATGAACACTGAAGCTTTCTTT. Encoded protein: CASSLMGGPTIMNTEAFF.

This chain uses TRBV3-1 (or the pseudogene TRBV3-2) with TRBJ2-1, with 13 bases lining up with TRBD2. The V gene end was trimmed by 4 bases and the J gene end by 8 bases; junction bases not matched to a gene: 5. From germline, CDR1 is LGHDT and CDR2 YNNKEL (reference sequence). This CDR3 contains 15 residues. For the CDR3, the DNA is TGTGCCAGCAGCCTACGACTAGCGGGAGGTTATGAGCAGTTCTTC. Protein product: CASSLRLAGGYEQFF.

This chain links TRBV6-5 with TRBJ2-7; 8 nucleotides match TRBD2. Germline lookup yields CDR1 MNHEY and CDR2 SVGAGI. Trimming removed 6 bases from V and 1 base from J; junction bases left unmatched: 5. There are 14 residues in the CDR3. The CDR3 region has the DNA TGTGCCAGCAGACCAAGCGGGAGTTCCTACGAGCAGTACTTC. Protein product: CASRPSGSSYEQYF.

The rearrangement joins TRBV21-1 to TRBJ2-7; the D call TRBD2 from the table was never checked on the DNA. TRBV21-1 is marked as a pseudogene. The CDR3 has 13 residues. The CDR3, as DNA: TGTGCCAGCGGGGAGGAGTACTCCTACGAGCAGTACTTC. It is translated as CASGEEYSYEQYF.

The chain recombines TRBV19 with TRBJ2-4, with 7 bases matching TRBD1. Germline lookup yields CDR1 LNHDA and CDR2 SQIVND (reference sequence). The V and J ends lost 1 base and 3 bases, in that order; junction bases with no gene match: 3. The CDR3 sequence is 15 residues long. For the CDR3, the DNA is TGTGCCAGTAGTATAGTCTGGACAGGCAAAAACATTCAGTACTTC. This encodes CASSIVWTGKNIQYF.

The chain employs TRBV7-6 and TRBJ2-1; 10 bases are shared with TRBD2. The CDR3 consists of 18 residues. CDR1 is SGHVS and CDR2 is FNYEAQ in the germline V gene. The V segment lost 5 bases and the J segment 1 base; nucleotides outside the gene matches: 11. CDR3 protein: CASSPVSGRQGSYNEQFF. The CDR3, as DNA: TGTGCCAGCAGCCCGGTTAGCGGGAGGCAAGGTTCCTACAATGAGCAGTTCTTC.

The chain recombines TRBV28 with TRBJ2-7; 10 bases agree with TRBD1. The CDR3 covers 15 residues. The germline V gene has CDR1 MDHEN and CDR2 SYDVKM. V shed 5 bases and J 4 bases; nucleotides not matched to a gene: 8. CDR3 nucleotides: TGTGCCAGCAGTACCGCGGGACAGGGGAGATACGAGCAGTACTTC. It yields the protein CASSTAGQGRYEQYF. The whole variable domain, remainder taken from reference TRBV28 and TRBJ2-7, is DVKVTQSSRYLVKRTGEKVFLECVQDMDHENMFWYRQDPGLGLRLIYFSYDVKMKEKGDIPEGYSVSREKKERFSLILESASTNQTSMYLCASSTAGQGRYEQYFGPGTRLTVT.

The V and J genes are TRBV4-2 and TRBJ2-7; 12 bases match TRBD1. Trimming removed 0 bases from V and 4 bases from J; junction bases left unmatched: 4. Looked up from germline, CDR1 is LGHNA and CDR2 is YNFKEQ. This CDR3 has 16 residues. Here the CDR3 reads CASSQDGTGGGYEQYF. The CDR3 DNA sequence: TGTGCCAGCAGCCAAGATGGGACAGGGGGCGGGTACGAGCAGTACTTC.

This chain's CDR3 is CASSQDWRTSGSLIHNEQFF. As DNA, the CDR3 is TGTGCCAGCAGCCAAGATTGGAGGACTAGCGGGAGTTTAATCCACAATGAGCAGTTCTTC. The chain couples TRBV3-1 (or the pseudogene TRBV3-2) to TRBJ2-1; 13 nucleotides align to TRBD2. Trimming took 0 bases from V and 5 from J; bases not matched to a gene: 13. The CDR3 is 20 amino acids. Looked up from germline, CDR1 is LGHDT and CDR2 is YNNKEL (reference sequence).

This sequence joins TRBV6-2 or TRBV6-3 and TRBJ1-1; possible D gene TRBD1, 6 bases. Germline assignment: CDR1 MNHEY and CDR2 SVGEGT. The CDR3 has 16 amino acids. Deletions cut 2 bases from V and 0 bases from J, with 13 bases between. The CDR3 coding sequence is TGTGCCAGCAGTTACACCCCGACAGGAGTGAACACTGAAGCTTTCTTT. Translating gives CASSYTPTGVNTEAFF.

The chain joins TRBV3-1 (or the pseudogene TRBV3-2) to TRBJ2-3, with 11 bases that match TRBD2. CDR1 is LGHDT and CDR2 is YNNKEL in the germline V gene (reference sequence). V lost 2 bases and J lost 6; bases outside the gene matches: 7. The CDR3 runs 16 residues. The chain's CDR3 is CASSQRGTSGSDTQYF. CDR3 nucleotides: TGTGCCAGCAGCCAACGGGGGACTAGCGGTTCGGATACGCAGTATTTT.

This chain joins TRBV6-5 and TRBJ2-1, with a weak D call TRBD1 (5 bases). This CDR3 spans 15 amino acids. V lost 0 bases to trimming and J lost 0 bases, with 6 bases between them. The V gene's germline CDR1 is MNHEY and CDR2 SVGAGI. Here the CDR3 DNA reads TGTGCCAGCAGTTACTCAGGGGTCTCCTACAATGAGCAGTTCTTC. Amino acids: CASSYSGVSYNEQFF.

The chain is built from TRBV27 and TRBJ2-3; 8 bases line up with TRBD1. Germline V gene data show CDR1 as MNHEY and CDR2 as SMNVEV (reference sequence). V lost 7 bases and J lost 8; bases outside the gene matches: 23. CDR3 length equals 18 residues. The CDR3 here is CASISLGPGTGSSGTQYF. In DNA form, the CDR3 reads TGTGCCAGCATTTCCCTTGGGCCCGGGACAGGTTCGTCGGGTACGCAGTATTTT.

The V gene is TRBV5-1, the J gene TRBJ1-3; 12 positions agree with TRBD1. Looked up from germline, CDR1 is SGHRS and CDR2 is YFSETQ. CDR3 length: 19 amino acids. J was trimmed by 1 base and V by 1 base; bases with no gene match: 9. As DNA, the CDR3 is TGCGCCAGCAGCTTGATTTCCGGGACAGGGGGCTCATCTGGAAACACCATATATTTT. Its translation is CASSLISGTGGSSGNTIYF.

This chain links TRBV5-4 with TRBJ2-1; 7 bases line up with TRBD2. V shed 6 bases and J 5 bases; nucleotides not matched to a gene: 11. The CDR3 covers 15 residues. From germline, CDR1 is SGHNT and CDR2 YYREEE (reference sequence). CDR3 coding DNA: TGTGCCAGCATTGACCCGGGACTACAGAACAATGAGCAGTTCTTC. Its protein is CASIDPGLQNNEQFF.

The table lists this clone with a count of one. The chain has TRBV5-1 and TRBJ2-7, with TRBD1 matching 7 bases. The CDR3 contains 13 residues. J was trimmed by 6 bases and V by 4 bases; bases with no gene match: 7. Per germline, CDR1 SGHRS and CDR2 YFSETQ. CDR3 DNA sequence: TGCGCCAGCAGCCAAAGGACAGGAGGCGAGCAGTACTTC. Its protein is CASSQRTGGEQYF.

DNA of the CDR3: TGTGCCAGCAGTTACGGGACAGGGGCCTACGAGCAGTACTTC. This sequence encodes CASSYGTGAYEQYF. The chain carries TRBV6-5 and TRBJ2-7, with 10 bases lining up with TRBD1. Trimming cost V 2 bases and J 2 bases; bases outside gene matches: 0. This CDR3 has 14 residues. The germline V gene encodes CDR1 MNHEY and CDR2 SVGAGI.

As for this clone: The same CDR3 also results from other DNA sequences found in this sample. The chain has TRBV15 and TRBJ2-7; the D gene is possibly TRBD1 (6 bases). The germline V gene has CDR1 LNHNV and CDR2 YYDKDF (reference sequence). This CDR3 has 14 amino acids. The germline V and J ends were trimmed by 1 base and 3 bases, with 10 bases remaining between them. CDR3 nucleotide sequence: TGTGCCACCAGCAGAGCTGGACAGAACTACGAGCAGTACTTC. Encoded protein: CATSRAGQNYEQYF.

V and J are TRBV29-1 and TRBJ2-7, with a weak D call TRBD1 (6 bases). The CDR3 sequence is 19 residues long. From germline, CDR1 is SQVTM and CDR2 ANQGSEA. The germline V and J ends were trimmed by 0 bases and 1 base, with 25 bases remaining between them. This CDR3 reads CSVEDRREIGTRTSYEQYF. The CDR3 region has the DNA TGCAGCGTTGAAGATCGTAGGGAAATCGGGACACGAACATCCTACGAGCAGTACTTC.

This rearrangement joins TRBV11-2 to TRBJ2-1; 7 bases agree with TRBD2. The germline V gene has CDR1 SGHAT and CDR2 FQNNGV. With 5 bases clipped from V and 12 bases from J, the junction kept 7 bases outside the gene matches. This CDR3 is 12 amino acids long. The CDR3 nucleotides read TGTGCCAGCAGCCCAGCGGGGCCCGGGCAGTTCTTC. It codes for CASSPAGPGQFF. Drawing the rest from reference TRBV11-2 and TRBJ2-1, the complete variable domain is EAGVAQSPRYKIIEKRQSVAFWCNPISGHATLYWYQQILGQGPKLLIQFQNNGVVDDSQLPKDRFSAERLKGVDSTLKIQPAKLEDSAVYLCASSPAGPGQFFGPGTRLTVL.